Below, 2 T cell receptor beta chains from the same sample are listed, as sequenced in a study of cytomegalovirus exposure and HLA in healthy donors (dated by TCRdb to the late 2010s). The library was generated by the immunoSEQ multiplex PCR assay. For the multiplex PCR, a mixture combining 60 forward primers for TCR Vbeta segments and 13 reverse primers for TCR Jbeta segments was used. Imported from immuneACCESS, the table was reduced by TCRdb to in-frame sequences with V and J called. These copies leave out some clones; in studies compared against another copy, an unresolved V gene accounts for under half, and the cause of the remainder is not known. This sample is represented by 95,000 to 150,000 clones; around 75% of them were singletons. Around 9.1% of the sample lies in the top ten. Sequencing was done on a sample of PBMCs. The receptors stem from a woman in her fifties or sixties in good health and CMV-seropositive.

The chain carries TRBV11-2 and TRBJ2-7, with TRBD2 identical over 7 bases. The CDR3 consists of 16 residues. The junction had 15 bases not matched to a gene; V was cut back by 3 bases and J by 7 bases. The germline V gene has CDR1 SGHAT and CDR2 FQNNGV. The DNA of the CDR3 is TGTGCCAGCAGCTTCGGCGGGAGCGTTTTAACGTGGGAGCAGTACTTC. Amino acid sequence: CASSFGGSVLTWEQYF.

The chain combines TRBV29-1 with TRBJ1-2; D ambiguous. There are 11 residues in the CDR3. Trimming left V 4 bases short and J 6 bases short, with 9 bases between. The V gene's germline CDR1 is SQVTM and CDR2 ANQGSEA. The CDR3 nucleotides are TGCAGCGTTGCAGGCCCCGATGGCTACACCTTC. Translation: CSVAGPDGYTF.